This TCR beta chain was profiled in a study of post-analysis software for immune sequencing data. Germline V CDR1 and CDR2: SGHRS, YFSETQ. V dropped 1 base and J dropped 5 bases, with 12 bases sitting between them. The CDR3 sequence is 14 residues long. Overall study results and limits: Roughly 5 TRBV segments, TRBV5-6, TRBV5-1 and TRBV20-1 among them, were found more frequent in patients than controls.

In this sample, this clonotype turned up a few times. Its antigen is not known. The library was made from cDNA and included unique molecular identifiers. TCRdb reprocessed the PCR reads with MiXCR, giving one entry per CDR3 protein. Of roughly 200,000 distinct CDR3 sequences listed, 25% to 35% are singletons. This chain uses TRBV5-1 with TRBJ1-1; D gene unclear. The sample consisted of blood. The source is a girl between 2 and 17 years old with multiple sclerosis. Written as DNA, the CDR3 is TGCGCCAGCAGCTTGTCTCCGGGCGGGACTGAAGCTTTCTTT. This gives the protein CASSLSPGGTEAFF.